The rows below give T cell receptor beta chains drawn from one sample of a study of T cell repertoires in cytomegalovirus infection. TCRdb independently ran MiXCR on the reads; one entry per CDR3 protein. Among fewer than 85,000 distinct CDR3 sequences listed, about 4.2% were seen once. The sample consisted of PBMCs. The source is a human donor in good health (CMV status not recorded). Some clones in this sample may be carry-over from other donors' samples. CDR3s include the opening cysteine and the closing phenylalanine or tryptophan. The order of the fields is clone size, V gene, D gene, J gene, CDR3 DNA, CDR3 protein. The D gene is left open where the match is weak. Clone sizes are shown as once, few, many, or a class for an expanded clone.

>many|TRBV7-9|NA|TRBJ2-1
TGTGCCAGCAGCTTAGCGCCAAGCCACAATGAGCAGTTCTTC
CASSLAPSHNEQFF
>many|TRBV7-2|NA|TRBJ2-3
TGTGCCAGCAGCCTGCGTGCGGCAGGGACCACAGATACGCAGTATTTT
CASSLRAAGTTDTQYF
>many|TRBV7-2|NA|TRBJ2-5
TGTGCCAGCAGCTTAGGGGGACGGGAGTGGGGGGAGACCCAGTACTTC
CASSLGGREWGETQYF
>many|TRBV4-3|NA|TRBJ2-1
TGCGCCAGCAGCCTAGATACCGGGACTGCCCTCAATGAGCAGTTCTTC
CASSLDTGTALNEQFF
>many|TRBV7-3|NA|TRBJ2-1
TGTGCCAGCAGCTCATGGGGGGTCTCCTACAATGAGCAGTTCTTC
CASSSWGVSYNEQFF
>many|TRBV28|TRBD2|TRBJ2-1
TGTGCCAGCAGGGGAGGGACTAGCGCCTACAATGAGCAGTTCTTC
CASRGGTSAYNEQFF
>many|TRBV7-2|TRBD1|TRBJ1-2
TGTGCCAGCAGCTCGACAGGGGCCGCTGTCTATGGCTACACCTTC
CASSSTGAAVYGYTF
>many|TRBV7-2|TRBD1|TRBJ2-7
TGTGCCAGCAGCCAGGGGACAGGGGCCTACGAGCAGTACTTC
CASSQGTGAYEQYF
>many|TRBV7-2|TRBD2|TRBJ2-5
TGTGCCAGCAGCCCCGGAAGGAGCGGGAGGTCCCAGTACTTC
CASSPGRSGRSQYF
>many|TRBV6-1|NA|TRBJ2-5
TGTGCCAGCAGTGAAGCGGTTGAGATCTTAGAGACCCAGTACTTC
CASSEAVEILETQYF
>many|TRBV7-2|NA|TRBJ2-1
TGTGCCAGCAGCTTAAGTCTGCGGGGTGGCTCCTACAATGAGCAGTTCTTC
CASSLSLRGGSYNEQFF
>many|TRBV28|TRBD2|TRBJ2-1
TGTGCCAGCAGTTTGGTCCTCACTAGCGGAGCAGACAATGAGCAGTTCTTC
CASSLVLTSGADNEQFF
>few|TRBV28|NA|TRBJ2-3
TGTGCCAGCACCTTGGACGGACAACTATATAGCACAGATACGCAGTATTTT
CASTLDGQLYSTDTQYF
>many|TRBV15|TRBD2|TRBJ2-5
TGTGCCACCAGCAGAGATCCTCGCGGGGGGGTGCCCCAGTACTTC
CATSRDPRGGVPQYF